The 27 T cell receptor beta chains presented below share a single source sample, sequenced in a study of T cell responses to AZD1222 COVID-19 vaccine. The data were produced by immunoSEQ multiplex PCR, yet TCRdb's version contains in-frame clones alone and is incomplete. The sample has under 170,000 clones, around 95% seen once. The sequencing here drew on peripheral blood, taken on day 0 of AZD1222 vaccination. The receptor source for this set is an adult in good health.

This clone was seen a single time. This chain uses TRBV19 with TRBJ1-1; 7 nucleotides agree with TRBD1. V lost 3 bases to trimming and J lost 2 bases; unmatched junction nucleotides: 3. The germline V gene encodes CDR1 LNHDA and CDR2 SQIVND (reference sequence). The CDR3 runs 14 residues. CDR3 sequence: CASSMQGGNTEAFF. CDR3 in DNA: TGTGCCAGTAGTATGCAAGGGGGCAACACTGAAGCTTTCTTT.

A single count supports this clone. The V call is TRBV19, the J call TRBJ1-2; possibly TRBD1 for D (6 bases). The germline V gene encodes CDR1 LNHDA and CDR2 SQIVND (reference sequence). V lost 1 base to trimming and J lost 4 bases, with 10 bases between them. The CDR3 length is 14 residues. For the CDR3, the DNA is TGTGCCAGTAGTATAGGGACAGAGTCCTATGGCTACACCTTC. Protein: CASSIGTESYGYTF.

This rearrangement joins TRBV14 to TRBJ2-1, with D tentatively TRBD1 or TRBD2 (5 bases each). Trimming removed 0 bases from V and 5 bases from J, with 20 bases in between. CDR3 length: 18 residues. In germline, CDR1 is SGHDN, CDR2 FVKESK. The CDR3 DNA follows: TGTGCCAGCAGCCAAGATCAATGGGGGATTCCAACTGACAATGAGCAGTTCTTC. Translation: CASSQDQWGIPTDNEQFF.

The CDR3 region is CASSKKTETEAFF. In DNA form, the CDR3 reads TGTGCCAGCTCGAAGAAGACAGAAACTGAAGCTTTCTTT. This chain uses TRBV18 with TRBJ1-1; maybe TRBD1 (5 bases). Germline V gene sequence: CDR1 KGHSH, CDR2 LQKENI. This CDR3 spans 13 amino acids. V was cut by 6 bases and J by 5 bases, with 13 bases left in between.

CDR3 DNA sequence: TGTGCCAGCAGCCAGGGGATGGGATATGGCTACACCTTC. Protein: CASSQGMGYGYTF. This chain links TRBV14 with TRBJ1-2; D gene unclear. V lost 3 bases to trimming and J lost 5 bases, with 10 bases between them. Germline V gene data show CDR1 as SGHDN and CDR2 as FVKESK. The CDR3 loop spans 13 amino acids.

The J gene is TRBJ1-1, the V gene TRBV7-8; D unresolved. V dropped 2 bases and J dropped 5 bases, with 12 bases sitting between them. The length of the CDR3 is 14 residues. The germline V gene has CDR1 SGHVS and CDR2 FQNEAQ. This chain's CDR3 is CASSLNPTKTEAFF. For the CDR3, the DNA is TGTGCCAGCAGCTTAAATCCAACCAAAACTGAAGCTTTCTTT.

The chain uses TRBV14 and TRBJ2-5; D unresolved. The CDR3 runs to 12 residues. Germline assignment: CDR1 SGHDN and CDR2 FVKESK. V lost 3 bases to trimming and J lost 2 bases, with 4 bases between them. CDR3 in DNA: TGTGCCAGCAGCCACACACAAGAGACCCAGTACTTC. Protein product: CASSHTQETQYF.

The table lists this clone with a few counts. The CDR3 region has the DNA TGTGCCAGCAGTGTAGATACGCAGTATTTT. The encoded protein is CASSVDTQYF. This chain joins TRBV2 and TRBJ2-3, with D uncertain. The V end was cut by 4 bases, the J end by 5 bases, with 1 base between. Germline CDR1 and CDR2: SNHLY and FYNNEI. This CDR3 comprises 10 residues.

The J gene is TRBJ2-6, the V gene TRBV27; D is ambiguous. Trimming took off 5 bases at V and 4 bases at J, with 9 bases between the two ends. The CDR3 runs to 14 residues. CDR1 and CDR2 from the germline V gene are MNHEY and SMNVEV (reference sequence). The CDR3 sequence: CASSLYAGANVLTF. The CDR3 bases are TGTGCCAGCAGTCTATACGCCGGGGCCAACGTCCTGACTTTC.

The chain recombines TRBV5-6 with TRBJ1-5, with unresolved D. V gave up 4 bases and J gave up 6 bases, with 8 bases separating them. CDR1 and CDR2 (germline): SGHDT, YYEEEE. The CDR3 has 12 residues. The DNA for the CDR3 is TGTGCCAGCAGCCTCCTGGGTCAGCCCCAGCATTTT. It encodes CASSLLGQPQHF.

This chain links TRBV10-3 with TRBJ1-5; perhaps TRBD1 as D (6 bases). CDR3 length: 13 amino acids. The germline V gene has CDR1 ENHRY and CDR2 SYGVKD. Deletions cut 10 bases from V and 8 bases from J, with 18 bases between. CDR3 DNA: TGTGCCAGCAAATCGGACAGTTTGGAGCCCCAGCATTTT. Its protein is CASKSDSLEPQHF.

The rearrangement links TRBV2 to TRBJ1-5; 7 bases map to TRBD1. Germline V gives CDR1 SNHLY, CDR2 FYNNEI. V trimming: 5 bases; J trimming: 4 bases; junction bases outside the gene matches: 5. CDR3 size: 14 residues. Written as DNA, the CDR3 is TGTGCCAGCAGTACAGGGGCGAGTAATCAGCCCCAGCATTTT. It encodes CASSTGASNQPQHF.

This chain links TRBV2 with TRBJ2-2, with 7 bases lining up with TRBD2. The CDR3 has 15 residues. Germline CDR1 SNHLY, CDR2 FYNNEI. V shed 9 bases, J shed 4 bases, and the junction held 11 bases outside the gene matches. CDR3 sequence reads: CASIREASGTGELFF. The CDR3 DNA follows: TGTGCCAGTATACGAGAGGCTAGCGGCACCGGGGAGCTGTTTTTT.

The CDR3 DNA reads as TGTGCCAGCTCACAAAGCCCCATTTGGATCTACGAGCAGTACGTC. Translation: CASSQSPIWIYEQYV. The chain is built from TRBV18 and TRBJ2-7, with D uncertain. Per the germline V gene, CDR1 is KGHSH and CDR2 is LQKENI. Deletions cut 4 bases from V and 3 bases from J, with 16 bases between. This CDR3 comprises 15 residues.

V gene TRBV10-1 combines with J gene TRBJ2-1; D ambiguous. With 1 base removed from V and 0 bases from J, the gap between germline ends came to 16 bases. The V gene's germline CDR1 is WNHNN and CDR2 SYGVQD (reference sequence). This CDR3 has 18 residues. The CDR3 DNA sequence: TGCGCCAGCAGTGAGTTAACCGTCAGATCCAGCTCCTACAATGAGCAGTTCTTC. This translates into CASSELTVRSSSYNEQFF.

V gene TRBV6-5 combines with J gene TRBJ1-6; TRBD1 matches 8 bases. The CDR3 is 15 amino acids. With V trimmed by 5 bases and J by 4 bases, 4 bases remained unmatched. Germline V CDR1 and CDR2: MNHEY, SVGAGI. CDR3 protein: CASSTGQGYNSPLHF. CDR3 coding DNA: TGTGCCAGCAGTACAGGACAGGGTTATAATTCACCCCTCCACTTT.

The chain combines TRBV10-1 with TRBJ1-5; D possibly corresponds to TRBD1 (6 bases). Trimming stripped 8 bases from V and 1 base from J, with 12 bases between. Germline V CDR1 and CDR2: WNHNN, SYGVQD (reference sequence). The CDR3 has 14 amino acids. The chain's CDR3 is CASGDQGSNQPQHF. In DNA form, the CDR3 reads TGCGCCAGCGGGGATCAGGGGAGCAATCAGCCCCAGCATTTT.

V is TRBV30 and J is TRBJ2-5, with a tentative D call TRBD2 (6 bases). This CDR3 comprises 13 residues. From germline, CDR1 is GTSNPN and CDR2 SVGIG (reference sequence). Trimming removed 6 bases at V and 7 bases at J, with 18 bases between. Here the CDR3 reads CACARDSQGTQYF. The CDR3 DNA reads TGTGCCTGTGCGAGGGACTCCCAGGGGACCCAGTACTTC.

This chain connects TRBV3-1 (or the pseudogene TRBV3-2) to TRBJ2-1, with 10 bases that match TRBD1. The CDR3 sequence is 15 residues long. The germline gives CDR1 LGHDT, CDR2 YNNKEL (reference sequence). The junction had 8 bases not matched to a gene; V was cut back by 5 bases and J by 7 bases. The CDR3 nucleotides read TGTGCCAGCAGCAGGGACAGGGGTCGGTATAATGAGCAGTTCTTC. Its protein is CASSRDRGRYNEQFF.

The genes are TRBV7-3 and TRBJ2-3; 10 nucleotides match TRBD2. Germline V lookup: CDR1 SGHTA, CDR2 FQGTGA. The CDR3 is made up of 16 amino acids. Trimming cost V 1 base and J 4 bases; bases outside gene matches: 5. CDR3 sequence: CASSLRAGGPPDTQYF. The DNA of the CDR3 is TGTGCCAGCAGCTTAAGAGCGGGAGGGCCCCCAGATACGCAGTATTTT.

J is TRBJ1-2 and V is TRBV2, with 9 bases fitting TRBD1. Germline loops: CDR1 SNHLY, CDR2 FYNNEI. The CDR3 contains 15 residues. After removal of 4 bases from V and 2 bases from J, the junction contained 5 bases not matched to a gene. The CDR3 bases are TGTGCCAGCAGTGGGACAGGGGCCGACAACTATGGCTACACCTTC. Translating it yields CASSGTGADNYGYTF.

This clone was counted a single time. V usage is TRBV2 and J usage is TRBJ2-5, with TRBD1 as a possible D gene (6 bases). The CDR3 extends over 13 amino acids. The germline V gene encodes CDR1 SNHLY and CDR2 FYNNEI. The V gene lost 6 bases and the J gene lost 5 bases, with 13 bases spanning the gap. This CDR3 is CASSPDSRETQYF. DNA for the CDR3: TGTGCCAGCAGCCCGGACAGTCGGGAGACCCAGTACTTC.

Only one count was recorded for this clone. The genes are TRBV6-1 and TRBJ1-2, with D uncertain. Trimming stripped 1 base from V and 3 bases from J, with 9 bases between. This CDR3 region has 14 residues. Germline V lookup: CDR1 MNHNS, CDR2 SASEGT. The CDR3 DNA follows: TGTGCCAGCAGTGAAGTGTGGGTTTACTATGGCTACACCTTC. It translates to CASSEVWVYYGYTF.

The chain links TRBV28 to TRBJ1-4, with unresolved D. V lost 7 bases to trimming and J lost 4 bases, with 13 bases between them. This CDR3 has 14 residues. Per the germline V gene, CDR1 is MDHEN and CDR2 is SYDVKM. DNA for the CDR3: TGTGCCAGCACATTCTGGGCGGATAATGAAAAACTGTTTTTT. As protein: CASTFWADNEKLFF.

The chain carries TRBV14 and TRBJ1-1; D uncertain. CDR1 and CDR2 from the germline V gene are SGHDN and FVKESK. Trimming left V 0 bases short and J 4 bases short, with 6 bases between. The CDR3 covers 13 residues. The CDR3 DNA reads TGTGCCAGCAGCCAAGATATAGTCACTGAAGCTTTCTTT. This encodes CASSQDIVTEAFF.

This sequence joins TRBV2 and TRBJ2-7; 16 bases map to TRBD2. Germline V gene data show CDR1 as SNHLY and CDR2 as FYNNEI. This CDR3 is built from 17 residues. The trim removed 6 bases at V and 0 bases at J, leaving 5 bases unmatched. In DNA, the CDR3 is TGTGCCAGCAGGCCGGGACTAGCGGGAGGGAGCTCCTACGAGCAGTACGTC. Protein: CASRPGLAGGSSYEQYV.

This chain uses TRBV3-1 (or the pseudogene TRBV3-2) with TRBJ2-5; 8 nucleotides match TRBD2. Per the germline V gene, CDR1 is LGHDT and CDR2 is YNNKEL (reference sequence). The CDR3 contains 15 residues. The J segment lost 5 bases and the V segment lost 0 bases, leaving 5 bases of the junction unmatched. CDR3 loop: CASSQERGARETQYF. The CDR3 nucleotides read TGTGCCAGCAGCCAAGAGCGGGGGGCGAGGGAGACCCAGTACTTC.